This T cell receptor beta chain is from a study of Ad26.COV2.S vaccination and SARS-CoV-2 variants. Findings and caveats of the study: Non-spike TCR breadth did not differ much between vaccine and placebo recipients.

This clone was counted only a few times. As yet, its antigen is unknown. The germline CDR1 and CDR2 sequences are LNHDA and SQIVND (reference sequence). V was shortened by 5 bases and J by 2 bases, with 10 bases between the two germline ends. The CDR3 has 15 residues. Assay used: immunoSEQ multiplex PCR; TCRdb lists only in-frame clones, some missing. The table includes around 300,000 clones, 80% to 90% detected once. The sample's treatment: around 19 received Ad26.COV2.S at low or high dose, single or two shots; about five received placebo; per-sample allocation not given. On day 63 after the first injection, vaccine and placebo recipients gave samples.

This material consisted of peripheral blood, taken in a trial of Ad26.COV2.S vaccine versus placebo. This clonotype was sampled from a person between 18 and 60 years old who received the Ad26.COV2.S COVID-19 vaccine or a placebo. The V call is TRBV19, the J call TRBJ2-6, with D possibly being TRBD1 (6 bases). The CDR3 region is CASSVTGTGANVLTF. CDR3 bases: TGTGCCAGTAGTGTTACAGGGACTGGGGCCAACGTCCTGACTTTC.